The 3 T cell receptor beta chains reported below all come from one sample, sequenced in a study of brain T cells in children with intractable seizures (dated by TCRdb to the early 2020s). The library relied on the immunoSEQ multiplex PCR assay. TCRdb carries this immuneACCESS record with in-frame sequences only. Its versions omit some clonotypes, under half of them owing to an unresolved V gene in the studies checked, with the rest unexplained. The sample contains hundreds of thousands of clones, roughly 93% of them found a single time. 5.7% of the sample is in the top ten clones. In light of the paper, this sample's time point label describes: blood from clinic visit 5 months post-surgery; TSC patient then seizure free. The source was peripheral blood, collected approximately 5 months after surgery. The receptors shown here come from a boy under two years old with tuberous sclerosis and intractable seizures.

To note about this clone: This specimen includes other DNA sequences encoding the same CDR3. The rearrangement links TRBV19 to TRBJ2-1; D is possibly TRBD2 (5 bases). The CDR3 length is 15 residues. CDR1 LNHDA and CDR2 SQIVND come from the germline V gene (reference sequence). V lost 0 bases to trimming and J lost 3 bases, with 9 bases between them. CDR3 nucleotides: TGTGCCAGTAGTATAGAAAGCGGAAGCTACAATGAGCAGTTCTTC. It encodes CASSIESGSYNEQFF.

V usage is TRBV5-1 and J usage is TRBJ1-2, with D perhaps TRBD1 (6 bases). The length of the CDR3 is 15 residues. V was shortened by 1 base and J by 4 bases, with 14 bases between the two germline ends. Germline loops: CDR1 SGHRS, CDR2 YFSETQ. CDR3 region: CASSLILWGLYGYTF. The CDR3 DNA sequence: TGCGCCAGCAGCTTGATTTTGTGGGGGCTCTATGGCTACACCTTC. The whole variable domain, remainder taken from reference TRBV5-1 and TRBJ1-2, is KAGVTQTPRYLIKTRGQQVTLSCSPISGHRSVSWYQQTPGQGLQFLFEYFSETQRNKGNFPGRFSGRQFSNSRSEMNVSTLELGDSALYLCASSLILWGLYGYTFGSGTRLTVV.

CDR3 nucleotide sequence: TGTGCCTGGAGTGGGGCGACGCTGGGTTCACCCCTCCACTTT. Translating gives CAWSGATLGSPLHF. The chain has TRBV30 and TRBJ1-6; no firm D call. The germline V gene has CDR1 GTSNPN and CDR2 SVGIG (reference sequence). The length of the CDR3 is 14 residues. Trimming took off 1 base at V and 9 bases at J, with 13 bases between the two ends. The full variable domain, rest sourced from reference TRBV30 and TRBJ1-6, is SQTIHQWPATLVQPVGSPLSLECTVEGTSNPNLYWYRQAAGRGLQLLFYSVGIGQISSEVPQNLSASRPQDRQFILSSKKLLLSDSGFYLCAWSGATLGSPLHFGNGTRLTVT.